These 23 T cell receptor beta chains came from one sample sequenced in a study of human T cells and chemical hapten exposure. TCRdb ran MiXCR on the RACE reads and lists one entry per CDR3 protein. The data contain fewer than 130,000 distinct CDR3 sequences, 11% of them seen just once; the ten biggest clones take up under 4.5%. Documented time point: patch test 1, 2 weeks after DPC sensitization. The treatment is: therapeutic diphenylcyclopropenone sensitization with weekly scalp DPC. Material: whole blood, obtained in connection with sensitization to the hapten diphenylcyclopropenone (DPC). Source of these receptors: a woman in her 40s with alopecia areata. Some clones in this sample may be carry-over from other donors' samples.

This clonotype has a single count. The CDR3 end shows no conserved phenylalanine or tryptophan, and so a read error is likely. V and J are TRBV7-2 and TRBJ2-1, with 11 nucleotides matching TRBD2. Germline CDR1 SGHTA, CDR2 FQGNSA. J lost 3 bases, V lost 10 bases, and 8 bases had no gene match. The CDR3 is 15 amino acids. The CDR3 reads CATRRLAGFYNEQFY. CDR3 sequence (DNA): TGTGCCACCCGCCGACTAGCGGGGTTCTACAATGAGCAGTTCTAC.

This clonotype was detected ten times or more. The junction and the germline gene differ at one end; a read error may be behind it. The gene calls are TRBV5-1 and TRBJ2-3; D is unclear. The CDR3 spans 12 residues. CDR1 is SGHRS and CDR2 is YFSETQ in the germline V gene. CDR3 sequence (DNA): TGTGCCAGCAGCCTAGTGGGGGATACGCAGTATTTT. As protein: CASSLVGDTQYF.

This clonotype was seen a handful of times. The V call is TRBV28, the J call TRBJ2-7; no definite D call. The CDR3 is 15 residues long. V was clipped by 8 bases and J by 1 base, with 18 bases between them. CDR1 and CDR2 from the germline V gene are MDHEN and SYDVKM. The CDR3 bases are TGTGCCAGCTCGCCCGAGAAGGGATATTCCTACGAGCAGTACTTC. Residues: CASSPEKGYSYEQYF. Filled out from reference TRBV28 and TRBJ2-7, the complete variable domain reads DVKVTQSSRYLVKRTGEKVFLECVQDMDHENMFWYRQDPGLGLRLIYFSYDVKMKEKGDIPEGYSVSREKKERFSLILESASTNQTSMYLCASSPEKGYSYEQYFGPGTRLTVT.

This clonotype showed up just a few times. CDR3 loop: CASSVEMGRAGELFF. The CDR3 DNA reads as TGTGCCAGCAGCGTAGAAATGGGAAGGGCCGGGGAGCTGTTTTTT. This rearrangement joins TRBV9 to TRBJ2-2; D unclear. The CDR3 contains 15 residues. CDR1 SGDLS and CDR2 YYNGEE come from the germline V gene. The V end was cut by 0 bases, the J end by 6 bases, with 12 bases between.

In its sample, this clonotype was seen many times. This chain's CDR3 is CASSQDGLARRTDTQYF. The CDR3 DNA follows: TGTGCCAGCAGCCAAGATGGACTAGCGCGACGCACAGATACGCAGTATTTT. The rearrangement links TRBV4-2 to TRBJ2-3, with 9 bases lining up with TRBD2. Germline V CDR1 and CDR2: LGHNA, YNFKEQ. V lost 0 bases, J lost 1 base, and 5 bases stayed unmatched. This CDR3 is built from 17 residues.

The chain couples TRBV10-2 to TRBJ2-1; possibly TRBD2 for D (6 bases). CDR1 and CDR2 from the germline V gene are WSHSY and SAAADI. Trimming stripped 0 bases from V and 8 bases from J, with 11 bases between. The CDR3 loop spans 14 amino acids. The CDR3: CASSESTSGYEQFF. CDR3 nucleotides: TGCGCCAGCAGTGAGTCGACCAGCGGGTATGAGCAGTTCTTC.

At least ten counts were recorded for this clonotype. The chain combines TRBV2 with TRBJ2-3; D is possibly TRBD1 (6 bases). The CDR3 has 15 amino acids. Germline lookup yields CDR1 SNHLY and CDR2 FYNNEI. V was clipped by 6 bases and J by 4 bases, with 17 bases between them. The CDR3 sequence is CASSLGAGASDTQYF. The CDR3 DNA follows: TGTGCCAGCAGCCTAGGGGCAGGGGCGTCAGATACGCAGTATTTT.

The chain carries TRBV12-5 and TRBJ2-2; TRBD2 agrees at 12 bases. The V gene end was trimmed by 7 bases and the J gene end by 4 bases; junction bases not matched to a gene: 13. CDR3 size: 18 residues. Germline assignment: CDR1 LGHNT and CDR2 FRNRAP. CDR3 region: CASAYIYRLAGATGELFF. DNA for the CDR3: TGTGCTAGTGCTTATATTTACAGACTAGCGGGGGCCACCGGGGAGCTGTTTTTT.

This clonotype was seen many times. The DNA for the CDR3 is TGTGCCAGCTCGGGAGGAGCAGATACGCAGTATTTT. Encoded protein: CASSGGADTQYF. V and J are TRBV11-2 and TRBJ2-3, with 7 bases fitting TRBD2. Germline V lookup: CDR1 SGHAT, CDR2 FQNNGV. The CDR3 covers 12 residues. V shed 8 bases and J 4 bases; nucleotides not matched to a gene: 3.

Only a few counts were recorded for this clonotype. The CDR3, as DNA: TGTGCCAGCAGCCAGGACAGGGCCAGGCCCCAGCATTTT. This codes for CASSQDRARPQHF. J is TRBJ1-5 and V is TRBV7-2, with 8 bases lining up with TRBD1. Germline V gene lookup returns CDR1 SGHTA and CDR2 FQGNSA. The trim removed 5 bases at V and 9 bases at J, leaving 6 bases unmatched. The CDR3 contains 13 residues.

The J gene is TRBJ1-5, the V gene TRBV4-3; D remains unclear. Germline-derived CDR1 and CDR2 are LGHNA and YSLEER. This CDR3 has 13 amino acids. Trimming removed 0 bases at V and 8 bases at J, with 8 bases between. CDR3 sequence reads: CASSQEAGKPQHF. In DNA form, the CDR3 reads TGCGCCAGCAGCCAAGAGGCCGGAAAGCCCCAGCATTTT.

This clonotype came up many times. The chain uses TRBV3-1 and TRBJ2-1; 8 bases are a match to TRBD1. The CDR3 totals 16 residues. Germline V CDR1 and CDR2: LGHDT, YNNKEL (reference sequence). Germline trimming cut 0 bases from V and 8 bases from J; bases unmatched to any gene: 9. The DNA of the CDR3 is TGTGCCAGCAGCCAAGACCGGCAGGGGGCAAGGTATGAGCAGTTCTTC. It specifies CASSQDRQGARYEQFF.

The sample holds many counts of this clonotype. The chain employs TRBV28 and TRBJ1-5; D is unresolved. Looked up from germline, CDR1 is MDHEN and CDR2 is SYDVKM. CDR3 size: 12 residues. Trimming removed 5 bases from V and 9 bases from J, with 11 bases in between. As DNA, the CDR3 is TGTGCCAGCAGTCCGCATAGTCTGCCCCAGCATTTT. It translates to CASSPHSLPQHF.

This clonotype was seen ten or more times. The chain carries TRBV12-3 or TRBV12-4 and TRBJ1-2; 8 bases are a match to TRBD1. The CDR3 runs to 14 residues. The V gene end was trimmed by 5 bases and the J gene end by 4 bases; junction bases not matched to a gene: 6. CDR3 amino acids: CASSAGQGIYGYTF. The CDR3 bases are TGTGCCAGCAGTGCCGGACAGGGAATCTATGGCTACACCTTC.

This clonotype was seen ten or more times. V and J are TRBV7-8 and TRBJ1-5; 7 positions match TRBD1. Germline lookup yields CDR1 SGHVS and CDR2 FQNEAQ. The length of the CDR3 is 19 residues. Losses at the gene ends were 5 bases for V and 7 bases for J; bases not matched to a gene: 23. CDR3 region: CASSQQGRPGAPQGQPQHF. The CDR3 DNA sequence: TGTGCCAGCAGCCAACAGGGGCGGCCCGGGGCCCCGCAGGGACAGCCCCAGCATTTT.

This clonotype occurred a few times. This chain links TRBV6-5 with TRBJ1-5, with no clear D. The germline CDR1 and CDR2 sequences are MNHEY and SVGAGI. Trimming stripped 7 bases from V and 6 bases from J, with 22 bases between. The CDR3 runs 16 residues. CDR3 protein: CASTRWAAGSGQPQHF. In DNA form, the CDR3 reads TGTGCCAGCACCCGCTGGGCGGCGGGGTCCGGTCAGCCCCAGCATTTT.

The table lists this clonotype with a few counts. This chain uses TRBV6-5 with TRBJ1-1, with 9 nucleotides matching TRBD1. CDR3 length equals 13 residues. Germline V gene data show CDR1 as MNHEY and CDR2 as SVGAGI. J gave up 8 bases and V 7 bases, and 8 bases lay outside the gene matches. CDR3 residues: CASTGTGFSEAFF. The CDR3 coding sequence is TGTGCCAGCACCGGGACAGGGTTTTCGGAAGCTTTCTTT.

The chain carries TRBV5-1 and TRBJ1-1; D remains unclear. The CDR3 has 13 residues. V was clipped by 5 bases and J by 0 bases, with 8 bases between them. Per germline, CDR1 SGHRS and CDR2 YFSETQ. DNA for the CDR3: TGCGCCAGCAGGGCAGGCGTGAACACTGAAGCTTTCTTT. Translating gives CASRAGVNTEAFF.

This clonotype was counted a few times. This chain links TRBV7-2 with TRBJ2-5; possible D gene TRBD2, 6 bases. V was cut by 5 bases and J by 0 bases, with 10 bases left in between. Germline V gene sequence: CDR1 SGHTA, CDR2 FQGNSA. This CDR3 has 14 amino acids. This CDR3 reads CASSKSGDQETQYF. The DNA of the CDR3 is TGTGCCAGCAGCAAATCGGGGGACCAAGAGACCCAGTACTTC.

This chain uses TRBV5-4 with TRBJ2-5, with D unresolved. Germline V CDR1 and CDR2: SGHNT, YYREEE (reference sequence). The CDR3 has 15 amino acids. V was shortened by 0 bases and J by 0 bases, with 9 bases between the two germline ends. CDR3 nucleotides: TGTGCCAGCAGCTTGGTAGGGCGAAACCAAGAGACCCAGTACTTC. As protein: CASSLVGRNQETQYF.

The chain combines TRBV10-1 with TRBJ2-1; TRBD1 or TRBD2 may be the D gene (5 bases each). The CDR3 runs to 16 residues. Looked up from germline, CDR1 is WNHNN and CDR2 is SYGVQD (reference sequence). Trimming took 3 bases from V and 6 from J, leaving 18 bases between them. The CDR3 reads CASSDLSGTGLNEQFF. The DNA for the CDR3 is TGCGCCAGCAGTGACCTATCTGGGACGGGCCTCAATGAGCAGTTCTTC.

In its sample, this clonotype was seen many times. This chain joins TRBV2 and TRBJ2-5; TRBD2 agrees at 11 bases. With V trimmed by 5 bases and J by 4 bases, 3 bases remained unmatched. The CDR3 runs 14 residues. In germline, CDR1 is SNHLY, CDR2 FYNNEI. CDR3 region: CASSYLAGGETQYF. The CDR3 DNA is TGTGCCAGCAGTTACCTAGCGGGAGGAGAGACCCAGTACTTC.

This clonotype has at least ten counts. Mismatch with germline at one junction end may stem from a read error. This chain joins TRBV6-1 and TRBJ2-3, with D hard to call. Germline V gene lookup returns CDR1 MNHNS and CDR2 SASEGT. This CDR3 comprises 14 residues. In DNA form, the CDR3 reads TGTGCCAGCAGGGAAGATTGGGCCACAGATACGCAGTATTTT. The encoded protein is CASREDWATDTQYF.